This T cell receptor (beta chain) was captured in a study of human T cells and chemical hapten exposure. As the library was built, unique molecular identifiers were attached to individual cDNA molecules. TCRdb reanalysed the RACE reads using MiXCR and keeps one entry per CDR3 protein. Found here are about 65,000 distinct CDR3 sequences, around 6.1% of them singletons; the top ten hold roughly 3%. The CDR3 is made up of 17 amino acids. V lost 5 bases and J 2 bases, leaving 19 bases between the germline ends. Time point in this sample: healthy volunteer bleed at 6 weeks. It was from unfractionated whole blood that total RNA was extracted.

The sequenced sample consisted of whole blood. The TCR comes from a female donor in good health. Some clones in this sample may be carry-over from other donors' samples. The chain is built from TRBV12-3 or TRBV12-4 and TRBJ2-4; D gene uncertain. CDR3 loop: CASSPPLGRPSKNIQYF. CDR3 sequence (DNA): TGTGCCAGCAGTCCCCCTTTAGGTCGACCGTCCAAAAACATTCAGTACTTC.